This T cell receptor (beta chain) was recorded in a study of beta chain features in type 1 diabetes. To note about this clone: What it recognizes is unknown.

Regarding the study as a whole: TCRB CDR3s from Type 1 diabetes patients were moderately but significantly shorter in all four CD4+ subsets. Insertions were fewer and deletions more numerous at VDJ junctions in type 1 diabetes patients.

With V trimmed by 5 bases and J by 2 bases, 0 bases remained unmatched. The CDR3 sequence is 15 residues long. Germline-derived CDR1 and CDR2 are MDHEN and SYDVKM. The study reverse transcribed the entire isolated RNA, so it sequenced expressed TCRB transcripts. Several million reads was the average for naive, central memory and regulatory T cell samples. Clones were read by immunoSEQ multiplex PCR, and TCRdb kept only the in-frame ones, dropping some. Here the sample spans about 710,000 clones, 11% to 15% being singletons. The specimen sequenced was naive CD4+ T cells from blood. The receptor comes from a young man with type 1 diabetes. This chain connects TRBV28 to TRBJ2-1; 13 bases align to TRBD2. CDR3 DNA: TGTGCCAGCAGTACTAGCGGGGGGGCCTACAATGAGCAGTTCTTC. As protein: CASSTSGGAYNEQFF.